This entry is about one T cell receptor (beta chain). Its antigen is still unknown. This record belongs to a study of brain T cells in children with intractable seizures. Surgery cases with the highest brain T cell transcript signatures were chosen for sequencing. In germline, CDR1 is SGHNT, CDR2 YYREEE (reference sequence). This CDR3 has 14 residues. The J segment lost 4 bases and the V segment lost 0 bases, leaving 3 bases of the junction unmatched. Broader study findings: Top 50 brain clonotypes included both public and private clones.

Generated by immunoSEQ multiplex PCR, the TCRdb table keeps only in-frame clones and is missing some. This table holds about 7,800 clones, about 73% found once. This material consisted of resected brain tissue, taken at surgery. The clonotype comes from a boy less than two years old with tuberous sclerosis and intractable seizures. The V call is TRBV5-4, the J call TRBJ2-7; 8 nucleotides line up with TRBD1. CDR3 residues: CASSLGQGAYEQYF. As DNA, the CDR3 is TGTGCCAGCAGCTTGGGTCAGGGGGCATACGAGCAGTACTTC.